The 27 T cell receptor beta chains in this list originate from one sample, sequenced in a study of identifying expanded T cells in peripheral blood. Generated by immunoSEQ multiplex PCR, the TCRdb table keeps only in-frame clones and is missing some. Of about 81,000 clones listed, 84% were seen once; the top ten hold roughly a fifth. Sequences were obtained from blood. Receptor source: a person aged 18 to 70 in good health.

The CDR3: CASSFAEGRGREQYF. In DNA form, the CDR3 reads TGTGCCAGCAGCTTTGCGGAGGGCCGGGGGAGAGAGCAGTACTTC. The chain couples TRBV7-8 to TRBJ2-7; D perhaps matches TRBD2 (6 bases). With 3 bases removed from V and 7 bases from J, the gap between germline ends came to 19 bases. Germline V gene data show CDR1 as SGHVS and CDR2 as FQNEAQ. CDR3 length equals 15 residues.

V gene TRBV28 combines with J gene TRBJ1-4; D is uncertain. Germline V lookup: CDR1 MDHEN, CDR2 SYDVKM. The V end was cut by 3 bases, the J end by 8 bases, with 10 bases between. This CDR3 spans 13 amino acids. CDR3 sequence reads: CASSFLGSEKLFF. The CDR3 nucleotides read TGTGCCAGCAGTTTTCTGGGCTCGGAAAAACTGTTTTTT.

There are a few counts of this clone. V gene TRBV7-9 combines with J gene TRBJ1-2, with D tentatively TRBD1 (5 bases). This CDR3 is built from 13 residues. V was cut by 6 bases and J by 8 bases, with 16 bases left in between. Germline CDR1 is SEHNR and CDR2 is FQNEAQ (reference sequence). The CDR3 DNA follows: TGTGCCAGCAGTCCCAGCGGGGCGGAGGGCTACACCTTC. Protein product: CASSPSGAEGYTF.

This clone was counted between two and nine times. CDR3 amino acids: CASSAEGAQHF. CDR3 DNA sequence: TGTGCCAGCAGCGCGGAGGGGGCCCAGCATTTT. The rearrangement joins TRBV7-9 to TRBJ1-5; D is possibly TRBD1 (6 bases). This CDR3 has 11 residues. Germline CDR1 is SEHNR and CDR2 is FQNEAQ (reference sequence). The V end lost 5 bases, the J end lost 11 bases, and 10 bases lay between the germline ends.

The chain joins TRBV28 to TRBJ2-7; D is undetermined. Trimming stripped 9 bases from V and 4 bases from J, with 19 bases between. Germline V CDR1 and CDR2: MDHEN, SYDVKM. This CDR3 contains 14 residues. The chain's CDR3 is CASGPHVSGYEQYF. The CDR3 DNA follows: TGTGCCAGTGGACCCCACGTCTCCGGTTACGAGCAGTACTTC.

Here the CDR3 DNA reads TGTGCCAGCAGCCAAACTAGGAACACTGAAGCTTTCTTT. Translating gives CASSQTRNTEAFF. The chain carries TRBV7-2 and TRBJ1-1, with no clear D. The CDR3 spans 13 residues. V lost 5 bases and J lost 1, with 8 bases in between. From germline, CDR1 is SGHTA and CDR2 FQGNSA.

V usage is TRBV7-6 and J usage is TRBJ2-7; 7 bases are shared with TRBD2. The CDR3 is 15 residues long. V shed 5 bases and J 2 bases; nucleotides not matched to a gene: 9. Germline CDR1 and CDR2: SGHVS and FNYEAQ. CDR3 nucleotide sequence: TGTGCCAGCAGCCGTGTCTCAGCGGGGCCCTACGAGCAGTACTTC. This codes for CASSRVSAGPYEQYF.

The chain carries TRBV5-1 and TRBJ2-5, with 7 bases that match TRBD1. The germline V gene encodes CDR1 SGHRS and CDR2 YFSETQ. CDR3 size: 15 residues. The J segment lost 2 bases and the V segment lost 6 bases, leaving 10 bases of the junction unmatched. CDR3 DNA sequence: TGCGCCAGCACCAACTGGGGACAGCCACAAGAGACCCAGTACTTC. It yields the protein CASTNWGQPQETQYF.

The genes are TRBV18 and TRBJ2-7, with 7 bases identical to TRBD2. V was clipped by 2 bases and J by 0 bases; unmatched bases: 7. The CDR3 contains 16 residues. Germline CDR1 is KGHSH and CDR2 is LQKENI. CDR3: CASSPVLASNSYEQYF. CDR3 nucleotides: TGTGCCAGCTCACCAGTACTAGCGTCCAACTCCTACGAGCAGTACTTC.

The J gene is TRBJ1-4, the V gene TRBV19; D uncertain. Germline CDR1 is LNHDA and CDR2 is SQIVND (reference sequence). V gave up 6 bases and J gave up 4 bases, with 12 bases separating them. The CDR3 extends over 14 amino acids. CDR3 in DNA: TGTGCCAGTAGACGGACTGGAGATAATGAAAAACTGTTTTTT. This encodes CASRRTGDNEKLFF.

The rearrangement joins TRBV28 to TRBJ2-1; perhaps D is TRBD1 or TRBD2 (6 bases each). Germline V gene lookup returns CDR1 MDHEN and CDR2 SYDVKM. The CDR3 runs to 16 residues. The V end lost 3 bases, the J end lost 5 bases, and 17 bases lay between the germline ends. CDR3 sequence: CASSLVPGAKNNEQFF. CDR3 bases: TGTGCCAGCAGTTTGGTCCCGGGGGCGAAAAACAATGAGCAGTTCTTC.

This chain uses TRBV28 with TRBJ2-7; D call uncertain. The germline CDR1 and CDR2 sequences are MDHEN and SYDVKM. Trimming removed 7 bases from V and 2 bases from J, with 15 bases in between. The CDR3 is 14 amino acids. The DNA for the CDR3 is TGTGCCAGCATTCCCCAGAGCACTACCTACGAGCAGTACTTC. Encoded protein: CASIPQSTTYEQYF.

The J gene is TRBJ2-3, the V gene TRBV7-2, with TRBD2 as a possible D gene (5 bases). CDR3 length equals 13 residues. Trimming pared 4 bases from V and 4 bases from J, leaving 9 bases between. Germline CDR1 reads SGHTA; CDR2 reads FQGNSA. CDR3 sequence (DNA): TGTGCCAGCAGCTCGAGGACTTCAGATACGCAGTATTTT. Translation: CASSSRTSDTQYF.

The V call is TRBV6-5, the J call TRBJ1-5, with D possibly matching TRBD1 (6 bases). With 7 bases removed from V and 3 bases from J, the gap between germline ends came to 10 bases. There are 13 residues in the CDR3. The germline V gene encodes CDR1 MNHEY and CDR2 SVGAGI. In nucleotides, the CDR3 is TGTGCCAGCACCCCAGGGGCCAATCAGCCCCAGCATTTT. Translated: CASTPGANQPQHF.

The chain couples TRBV9 to TRBJ1-3; the D gene is possibly TRBD1 (5 bases). Trimming took off 4 bases at V and 0 bases at J, with 11 bases between the two ends. This CDR3 has 15 amino acids. In germline, CDR1 is SGDLS, CDR2 YYNGEE. CDR3 nucleotide sequence: TGTGCCAGCAGCCCTCGACAGACCTCTGGAAACACCATATATTTT. Amino acids: CASSPRQTSGNTIYF.

The chain employs TRBV15 and TRBJ2-3; D unresolved. The CDR3 totals 16 residues. In germline, CDR1 is LNHNV, CDR2 YYDKDF (reference sequence). V was clipped by 2 bases and J by 0 bases, with 12 bases between them. For the CDR3, the DNA is TGTGCCACCAGCAGATATTACCTGGACAGCACAGATACGCAGTATTTT. Its translation is CATSRYYLDSTDTQYF.

The genes are TRBV7-8 and TRBJ2-3; no clear D. The CDR3 extends over 13 amino acids. Germline V gene data show CDR1 as SGHVS and CDR2 as FQNEAQ. V was clipped by 0 bases and J by 7 bases, with 8 bases between them. The CDR3 DNA reads TGTGCCAGCAGCTTAGCCGTAGAGAATACGCAGTATTTT. Translating it yields CASSLAVENTQYF.

The chain couples TRBV29-1 to TRBJ2-2, with D perhaps given as TRBD1 or TRBD2 (5 bases each). The V gene's germline CDR1 is SQVTM and CDR2 ANQGSEA. V was pared by 6 bases and J by 7 bases, with 18 bases between. This CDR3 is built from 14 residues. CDR3 in DNA: TGCAGCGTCGGGACGGTCGACAATGGCGGGGAGCTGTTTTTT. Protein sequence: CSVGTVDNGGELFF.

The chain combines TRBV6-6 with TRBJ1-2; 8 positions agree with TRBD1. Germline V gene data show CDR1 as MNHNY and CDR2 as SVGAGI (reference sequence). Germline trimming cut 6 bases from V and 6 bases from J; bases unmatched to any gene: 3. The CDR3 has 12 amino acids. CDR3 amino acids: CASRNRGNGYTF. As DNA, the CDR3 is TGTGCCAGCAGGAACAGGGGGAATGGCTACACCTTC.

The chain is built from TRBV28 and TRBJ1-5; D is undetermined. Germline-derived CDR1 and CDR2 are MDHEN and SYDVKM. The V gene lost 2 bases and the J gene lost 6 bases, with 5 bases spanning the gap. This CDR3 has 12 amino acids. CDR3 protein: CASSLEVQPQHF. The DNA of the CDR3 is TGTGCCAGCAGTTTAGAGGTTCAGCCCCAGCATTTT.

The V call is TRBV11-1, the J call TRBJ2-5; 7 positions agree with TRBD1. CDR1 SGHAT and CDR2 FQDESV come from the germline V gene (reference sequence). This CDR3 has 14 residues. The ends lost 5 bases at V and 1 base at J; junction bases unmatched: 4. Written as DNA, the CDR3 is TGTGCCAGCAGCGCCCGGACAGGCCAAGAGACCCAGTACTTC. Encoded protein: CASSARTGQETQYF.

The genes are TRBV7-6 and TRBJ1-2; 8 nucleotides match TRBD1. In germline, CDR1 is SGHVS, CDR2 FNYEAQ. V was pared by 2 bases and J by 5 bases, with 4 bases of the junction left unmatched. There are 14 residues in the CDR3. CDR3 nucleotide sequence: TGTGCCAGCAGCTTACAACAGGGGGTATATGGCTACACCTTC. This codes for CASSLQQGVYGYTF.

The chain has TRBV28 and TRBJ1-5; 7 bases are a match to TRBD1. Germline V gene data show CDR1 as MDHEN and CDR2 as SYDVKM. Germline trimming cut 5 bases from V and 2 bases from J; bases unmatched to any gene: 3. The CDR3 sequence is 14 residues long. CDR3 DNA: TGTGCCAGCAGTACCGGACAGGGCAATCAGCCCCAGCATTTT. Translating gives CASSTGQGNQPQHF.

The chain combines TRBV5-1 with TRBJ2-1, with 8 bases lining up with TRBD2. The CDR3 spans 17 residues. Trimming at V came to 1 base and at J to 3 bases, leaving 9 bases not matched to a gene. Germline CDR1 and CDR2: SGHRS and YFSETQ. The CDR3 sequence is CASSLTPSREVYNEQFF. CDR3 nucleotide sequence: TGCGCCAGCAGCTTGACCCCCTCGCGGGAGGTCTACAATGAGCAGTTCTTC.

The chain combines TRBV7-9 with TRBJ2-1; D not certain. V lost 3 bases and J 8 bases, leaving 5 bases between the germline ends. Germline V lookup: CDR1 SEHNR, CDR2 FQNEAQ (reference sequence). This CDR3 region has 11 residues. The chain's CDR3 is CASSLFDEQFF. The DNA for the CDR3 is TGTGCCAGCAGCTTGTTCGATGAGCAGTTCTTC.

CDR3: CASSENRETEAFF. The CDR3 region has the DNA TGTGCCAGCAGTGAGAACAGGGAAACTGAAGCTTTCTTT. The chain has TRBV25-1 and TRBJ1-1; D might be TRBD1 (6 bases). The CDR3 consists of 13 residues. Trimming shortened V by 3 bases and J by 5 bases, and 10 bases separated the two germline ends. Germline lookup yields CDR1 MGHDK and CDR2 SYGVNS.

The chain couples TRBV4-3 to TRBJ2-7; 7 bases map to TRBD2. Germline assignment: CDR1 LGHNA and CDR2 YSLEER. This CDR3 is 15 amino acids long. With V trimmed by 1 base and J by 6 bases, 9 bases remained unmatched. The CDR3 protein is CASSQATAPGGEQYF. The CDR3, as DNA: TGCGCCAGCAGCCAAGCAACGGCCCCGGGGGGCGAGCAGTACTTC.